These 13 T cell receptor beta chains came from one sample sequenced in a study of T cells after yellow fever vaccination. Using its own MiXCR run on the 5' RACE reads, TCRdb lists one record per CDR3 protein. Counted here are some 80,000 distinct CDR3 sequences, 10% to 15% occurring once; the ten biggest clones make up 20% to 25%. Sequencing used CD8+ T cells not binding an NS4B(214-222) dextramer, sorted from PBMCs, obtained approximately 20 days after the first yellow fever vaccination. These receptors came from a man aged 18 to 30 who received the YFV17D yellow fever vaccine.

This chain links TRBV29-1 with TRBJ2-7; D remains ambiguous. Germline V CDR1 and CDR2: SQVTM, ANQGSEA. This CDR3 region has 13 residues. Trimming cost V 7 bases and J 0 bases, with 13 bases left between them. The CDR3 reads CSGVRVNSYEQYF. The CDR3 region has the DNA TGCAGCGGAGTTAGGGTTAACTCCTACGAGCAGTACTTC.

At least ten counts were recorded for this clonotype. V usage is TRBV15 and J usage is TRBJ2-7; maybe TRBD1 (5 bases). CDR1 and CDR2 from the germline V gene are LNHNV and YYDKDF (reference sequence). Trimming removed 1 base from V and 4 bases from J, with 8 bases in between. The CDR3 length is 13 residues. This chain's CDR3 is CATSRAPGYEQYV. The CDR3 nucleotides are TGTGCCACCAGCAGAGCCCCAGGGTACGAGCAGTACGTC.

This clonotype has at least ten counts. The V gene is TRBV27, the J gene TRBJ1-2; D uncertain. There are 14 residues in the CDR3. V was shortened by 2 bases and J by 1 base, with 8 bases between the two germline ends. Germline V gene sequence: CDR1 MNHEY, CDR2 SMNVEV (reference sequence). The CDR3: CASSLRTSNYGYTF. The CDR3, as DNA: TGTGCCAGCAGTTTACGGACGAGTAACTATGGCTACACCTTC.

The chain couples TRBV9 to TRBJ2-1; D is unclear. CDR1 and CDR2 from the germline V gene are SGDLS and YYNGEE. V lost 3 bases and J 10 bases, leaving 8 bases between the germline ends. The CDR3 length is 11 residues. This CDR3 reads CASSAVSEQFF. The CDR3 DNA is TGTGCCAGCAGCGCAGTCAGCGAGCAGTTCTTC.

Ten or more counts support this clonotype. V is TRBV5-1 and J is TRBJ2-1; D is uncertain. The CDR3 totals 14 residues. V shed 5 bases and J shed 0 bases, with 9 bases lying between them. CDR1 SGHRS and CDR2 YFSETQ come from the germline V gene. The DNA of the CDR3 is TGCGCCAGCAGTTTAAGGAGCTCCTACAATGAGCAGTTCTTC. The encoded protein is CASSLRSSYNEQFF.

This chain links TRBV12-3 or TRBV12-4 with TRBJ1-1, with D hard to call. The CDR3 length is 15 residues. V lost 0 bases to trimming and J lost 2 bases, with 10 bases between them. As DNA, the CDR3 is TGTGCCAGCAGTTTAGCGCCCTCCCTCAACACTGAAGCTTTCTTT. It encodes CASSLAPSLNTEAFF.

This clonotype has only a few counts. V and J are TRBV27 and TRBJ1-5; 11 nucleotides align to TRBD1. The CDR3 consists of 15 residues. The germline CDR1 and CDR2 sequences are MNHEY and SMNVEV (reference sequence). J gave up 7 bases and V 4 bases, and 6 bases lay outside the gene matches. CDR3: CASSSGTGGKQPQHF. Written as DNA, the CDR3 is TGTGCCAGCAGTTCCGGGACAGGGGGAAAGCAGCCCCAGCATTTT.

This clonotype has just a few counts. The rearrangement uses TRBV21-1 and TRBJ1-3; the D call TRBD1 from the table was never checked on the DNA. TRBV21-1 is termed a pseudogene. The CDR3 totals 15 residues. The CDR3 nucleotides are TGTGCCAGCAGCAAGGGACAGGGAAGTGGAAACACCATATATTTT. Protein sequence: CASSKGQGSGNTIYF.

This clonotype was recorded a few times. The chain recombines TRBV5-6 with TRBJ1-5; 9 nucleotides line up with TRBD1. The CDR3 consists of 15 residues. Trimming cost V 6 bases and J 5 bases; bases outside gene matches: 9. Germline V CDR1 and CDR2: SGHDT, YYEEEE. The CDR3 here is CASTPDGQGYQPQHF. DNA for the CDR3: TGTGCCAGCACCCCGGATGGACAGGGGTATCAGCCCCAGCATTTT.

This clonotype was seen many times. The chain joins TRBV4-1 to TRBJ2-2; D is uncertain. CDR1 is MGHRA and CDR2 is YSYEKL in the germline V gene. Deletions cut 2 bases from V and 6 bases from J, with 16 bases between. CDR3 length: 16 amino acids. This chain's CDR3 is CASSQRSVAGSGELFF. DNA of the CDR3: TGCGCCAGCAGCCAACGCTCCGTAGCCGGGTCCGGGGAGCTGTTTTTT.

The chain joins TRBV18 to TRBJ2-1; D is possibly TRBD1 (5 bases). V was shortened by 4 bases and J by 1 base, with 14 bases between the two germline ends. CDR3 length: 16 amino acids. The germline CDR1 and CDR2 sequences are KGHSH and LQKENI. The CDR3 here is CASSHPDSPSYNEQFF. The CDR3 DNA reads TGTGCCAGCTCACACCCTGACAGCCCGTCCTACAATGAGCAGTTCTTC.

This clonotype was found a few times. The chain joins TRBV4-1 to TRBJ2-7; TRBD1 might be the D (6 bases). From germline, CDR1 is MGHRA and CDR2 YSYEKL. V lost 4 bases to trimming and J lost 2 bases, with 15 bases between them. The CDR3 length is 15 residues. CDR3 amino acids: CASSPRGSSTYEQYF. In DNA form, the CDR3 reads TGCGCCAGCAGCCCAAGGGGGAGTTCTACCTACGAGCAGTACTTC.

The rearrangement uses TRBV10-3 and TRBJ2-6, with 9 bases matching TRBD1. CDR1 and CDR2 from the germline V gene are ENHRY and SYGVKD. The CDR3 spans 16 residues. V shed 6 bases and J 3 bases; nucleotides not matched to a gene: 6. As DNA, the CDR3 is TGTGCCATCAGCGGGACAGGGCAAGGTGGGGCCAACGTCCTGACTTTC. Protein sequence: CAISGTGQGGANVLTF.